The 24 T cell receptor beta chains listed next were all sequenced from one sample in a study of beta chain features in type 1 diabetes. Study observations and caveats: TCRB CDR3s from Type 1 diabetes patients were moderately but significantly shorter in all four CD4+ subsets.

The investigators reverse transcribed all of the isolated RNA, so they sequenced expressed TCRB transcripts. Clones were sequenced by immunoSEQ multiplex PCR, and TCRdb holds only the in-frame ones, with some missing. Of 160,000 or so clones listed, about 8.3% are singletons. Their cognate antigens are unknown. The source material was central memory CD4+ T cells from blood. The origin of the receptors is a woman younger than 30 with type 1 diabetes.

The chain links TRBV9 to TRBJ2-5, with 11 bases that match TRBD2. Germline loops: CDR1 SGDLS, CDR2 YYNGEE. The V gene end was trimmed by 4 bases and the J gene end by 8 bases; junction bases not matched to a gene: 7. The CDR3 contains 14 residues. Here the CDR3 DNA reads TGTGCCAGCAGCTACGGGACTAGCGGCAGCACCCAGTACTTC. As protein: CASSYGTSGSTQYF.

V and J are TRBV5-5 and TRBJ2-6; D unresolved. Trimming removed 2 bases from V and 0 bases from J, with 3 bases in between. CDR1 is SGHKS, CDR2 YYEKEE, per germline (reference sequence). CDR3 length: 14 residues. CDR3 coding DNA: TGTGCCAGCAGCTTTAACTCTGGGGCCAACGTCCTGACTTTC. Translation gives CASSFNSGANVLTF.

This clone was recorded many times. The chain links TRBV4-3 to TRBJ2-7, with 7 nucleotides matching TRBD1. The V gene end was trimmed by 1 base and the J gene end by 3 bases; junction bases not matched to a gene: 9. The CDR3 consists of 16 residues. Germline V gives CDR1 LGHNA, CDR2 YSLEER. The CDR3 sequence: CASSQGTGSGGYEQYF. DNA of the CDR3: TGCGCCAGCAGCCAAGGAACGGGTTCAGGGGGCTACGAGCAGTACTTC.

This clone was detected a few times. The chain links TRBV7-9 to TRBJ2-2; D ambiguous. Germline V CDR1 and CDR2: SEHNR, FQNEAQ (reference sequence). The V and J ends lost 2 bases and 7 bases respectively, with 11 bases between them. CDR3 length: 14 residues. CDR3 region: CASSLLSEVGELFF. In DNA, the CDR3 is TGTGCCAGCAGCTTATTATCAGAGGTCGGGGAGCTGTTTTTT.

The chain has TRBV12-2 and TRBJ2-7; no DNA check was done on the table's D call, TRBD2. TRBV12-2 is classified as a pseudogene. CDR3 size: 18 residues. The CDR3 region is CASRLDPSLAGGPGEQYF. The CDR3 nucleotides are TGTGCAAGTCGCTTAGACCCCTCACTAGCGGGGGGGCCTGGCGAGCAGTACTTC.

V usage is TRBV6-6 and J usage is TRBJ2-1, with D possibly being TRBD2 (5 bases). This CDR3 is 13 amino acids long. V lost 6 bases, J lost 6 bases, and 12 bases lay in between. Germline assignment: CDR1 MNHNY and CDR2 SVGAGI (reference sequence). This chain's CDR3 is CASSRTRGNEQFF. CDR3 DNA sequence: TGTGCCAGCAGCCGGACCCGGGGCAATGAGCAGTTCTTC.

This clone was seen a few times. The chain has TRBV28 and TRBJ1-2; 11 bases align to TRBD1. The CDR3 is made up of 11 amino acids. The V gene end was trimmed by 5 bases and the J gene end by 14 bases; junction bases not matched to a gene: 4. Germline CDR1 MDHEN, CDR2 SYDVKM. In DNA, the CDR3 is TGTGCCAGCAGTAGAGGGACAGGGGGGACCTTC. Translated: CASSRGTGGTF.

The chain employs TRBV25-1 and TRBJ2-5, with 9 nucleotides matching TRBD1. The CDR3 spans 12 residues. Unmatched junction bases numbered 2, after V lost 8 bases and J lost 4 bases. CDR1 and CDR2 from the germline V gene are MGHDK and SYGVNS. CDR3 protein: CASGQGRETQYF. The CDR3 DNA reads TGTGCCAGCGGACAGGGGAGAGAGACCCAGTACTTC.

The table lists this clone with a few counts. This chain uses TRBV29-1 with TRBJ1-5; 9 positions agree with TRBD1. The trim removed 6 bases at V and 2 bases at J, leaving 11 bases unmatched. CDR3 length: 16 residues. CDR1 and CDR2 (germline): SQVTM, ANQGSEA. The CDR3 spells CSVPGTGLEGNQPQHF. For the CDR3, the DNA is TGCAGCGTCCCCGGGACAGGGTTGGAGGGCAATCAGCCCCAGCATTTT.

This clone has just a few counts. This sequence joins TRBV7-3 and TRBJ2-7, with D possibly TRBD1 on 5 matching bases. This CDR3 is built from 13 residues. Germline-derived CDR1 and CDR2 are SGHTA and FQGTGA. Trimming cost V 2 bases and J 2 bases, with 7 bases left between them. CDR3 amino acids: CASSLDSTYEQYF. The CDR3 DNA reads as TGTGCCAGCAGCTTAGACAGCACCTACGAGCAGTACTTC.

V usage is TRBV5-1 and J usage is TRBJ1-1, with 11 bases lining up with TRBD1. V shed 4 bases and J 1 base; nucleotides not matched to a gene: 6. Germline V gives CDR1 SGHRS, CDR2 YFSETQ. This CDR3 contains 16 residues. CDR3 in DNA: TGCGCCAGCAGCCCAGGGACAGGGGGTTGGAACACTGAAGCTTTCTTT. This translates into CASSPGTGGWNTEAFF.

The V gene is TRBV4-1, the J gene TRBJ2-2, with 10 bases fitting TRBD1. The junction had 8 bases not matched to a gene; V was cut back by 7 bases and J by 6 bases. The CDR3 runs 15 residues. The germline gives CDR1 MGHRA, CDR2 YSYEKL. The CDR3 nucleotides are TGCGCCAGCACCGCCGGGACAGGGGCTCCCGGGGAGCTGTTTTTT. Protein: CASTAGTGAPGELFF.

J is TRBJ2-1 and V is TRBV7-7, with TRBD2 identical over 7 bases. The CDR3 runs to 13 residues. J was trimmed by 15 bases and V by 5 bases; bases with no gene match: 13. CDR1 SSHAT and CDR2 FNYEAQ come from the germline V gene (reference sequence). CDR3 loop: CASSPDPGLELFF. In DNA form, the CDR3 reads TGTGCCAGCAGCCCTGATCCCGGACTAGAACTGTTCTTC.

The chain is built from TRBV28 and TRBJ2-6; maybe TRBD2 (6 bases). This CDR3 spans 17 amino acids. Trimming removed 4 bases at V and 0 bases at J, with 13 bases between. Germline CDR1 is MDHEN and CDR2 is SYDVKM. The CDR3 region is CASSSGLFSSGANVLTF. The CDR3 bases are TGTGCCAGCAGTTCGGGACTCTTCAGCTCTGGGGCCAACGTCCTGACTTTC.

This clone was observed a handful of times. This chain joins TRBV21-1 and TRBJ2-7; the table calls TRBD2, which could not be checked here. TRBV21-1 is recorded as a pseudogene. The CDR3 extends over 15 amino acids. The CDR3 reads CASSKGLDSSLEQYF. The CDR3 DNA follows: TGTGCCAGCAGCAAAGGCTTAGACTCTTCGCTCGAGCAGTACTTC.

This clone was seen only a few times. V usage is TRBV2 and J usage is TRBJ1-2; TRBD1 agrees at 9 bases. The germline CDR1 and CDR2 sequences are SNHLY and FYNNEI. After removal of 8 bases from V and 7 bases from J, the junction contained 8 bases not matched to a gene. The CDR3 is made up of 13 amino acids. CDR3 DNA: TGTGCCAGCTCCGGGACAGGGCTAGGTGGCTACACCTTC. It specifies CASSGTGLGGYTF.

This clone came up a few times. The genes are TRBV7-8 and TRBJ1-5, with D tentatively TRBD1 (5 bases). Trimming pared 1 base from V and 6 bases from J, leaving 13 bases between. The CDR3 is made up of 15 amino acids. Per germline, CDR1 SGHVS and CDR2 FQNEAQ. As DNA, the CDR3 is TGTGCCAGCAGCTTAGGACAGTCAGCATTTCAGCCCCAGCATTTT. Its translation: CASSLGQSAFQPQHF.

This clone occurred a few times. This chain joins TRBV7-8 and TRBJ2-1; the D gene is possibly TRBD1 (5 bases). The CDR3 extends over 14 amino acids. V lost 0 bases and J 9 bases, leaving 12 bases between the germline ends. Germline-derived CDR1 and CDR2 are SGHVS and FQNEAQ. The CDR3 spells CASSLAAGMTEQFF. The DNA for the CDR3 is TGTGCCAGCAGCTTAGCGGCAGGGATGACTGAGCAGTTCTTC.

This clone was counted between two and nine times. The chain carries TRBV30 and TRBJ2-1; 7 bases match TRBD1. V lost 3 bases, J lost 5 bases, and 16 bases stayed unmatched. The CDR3 contains 17 residues. The V gene's germline CDR1 is GTSNPN and CDR2 SVGIG (reference sequence). The CDR3 loop is CAWRGDSYRPGDNEQFF. The CDR3 bases are TGTGCCTGGAGGGGGGACAGCTACCGCCCTGGGGACAATGAGCAGTTCTTC.

The chain employs TRBV2 and TRBJ2-1; no reliable D call. This CDR3 is 13 amino acids long. CDR1 SNHLY and CDR2 FYNNEI come from the germline V gene. V was clipped by 4 bases and J by 6 bases, with 10 bases between them. The CDR3 bases are TGTGCCAGCAGTGGGCAGGTCCCCAATGAGCAGTTCTTC. This translates into CASSGQVPNEQFF.

The chain combines TRBV29-1 with TRBJ1-2; D is perhaps TRBD1 (6 bases). The germline CDR1 and CDR2 sequences are SQVTM and ANQGSEA. Trimming took 7 bases from V and 9 from J, leaving 30 bases between them. The CDR3 is 16 residues long. In DNA form, the CDR3 reads TGCAGCGGTGGGGGTACAGGGACCGTGGGTGCGGATCGCTACACCTTC. It yields the protein CSGGGTGTVGADRYTF. The whole variable domain, remainder taken from reference TRBV29-1 and TRBJ1-2, is SAVISQKPSRDICQRGTSLTIQCQVDSQVTMMFWYRQQPGQSLTLIATANQGSEATYESGFVIDKFPISRPNLTFSTLTVSNMSPEDSSIYLCSGGGTGTVGADRYTFGSGTRLTVV.

This clone was found a few times. The chain combines TRBV5-1 with TRBJ2-5; D gene unclear. CDR1 and CDR2 (germline): SGHRS, YFSETQ. The CDR3 extends over 11 amino acids. The V gene lost 2 bases and the J gene lost 5 bases, with 4 bases spanning the gap. The CDR3 DNA reads as TGCGCCAGCAGCTTTAGTGAGACCCAGTACTTC. It yields the protein CASSFSETQYF.

This clone was recorded a few times. The genes are TRBV14 and TRBJ1-1; 7 bases fit TRBD1. Germline V gene lookup returns CDR1 SGHDN and CDR2 FVKESK. CDR3 length: 13 residues. V lost 1 base to trimming and J lost 8 bases; unmatched junction nucleotides: 4. The CDR3 sequence: CASSQVHRGEAFF. CDR3 sequence (DNA): TGTGCCAGCAGCCAAGTTCACAGGGGAGAAGCTTTCTTT. Based on the CDR3 plus reference TRBV14 and TRBJ1-1, the full variable domain is EAGVTQFPSHSVIEKGQTVTLRCDPISGHDNLYWYRRVMGKEIKFLLHFVKESKQDESGMPNNRFLAERTGGTYSTLKVQPAELEDSGVYFCASSQVHRGEAFFGQGTRLTVV.

The chain is built from TRBV9 and TRBJ2-2; the match to TRBD2 covers 7 bases. J was trimmed by 5 bases and V by 0 bases; bases with no gene match: 7. This CDR3 spans 16 amino acids. CDR1 is SGDLS and CDR2 is YYNGEE in the germline V gene. The CDR3 region has the DNA TGTGCCAGCAGCGTAGATCTAGCGGTCGGGACCGGGGAGCTGTTTTTT. Its translation is CASSVDLAVGTGELFF.